Listed below are T cell receptor beta chains from one sample, sequenced in a study of a mutant IDH1 vaccine in newly diagnosed glioma. Their specific antigens are unknown. TCRdb's table, derived via immunoSEQ multiplex PCR, lists solely in-frame clones and lacks some. The profile covers about 51,000 clones, with more than 70% appearing a single time and about 1.7% taken by the ten largest. The specimen comprised PBMCs, sampled from a glioma patient whose treatment included an IDH1 peptide vaccine. All receptors derive from a woman aged 40 to 55 with glioma. Both conserved end residues are part of each CDR3. A D gene is named only where the DNA matches it firmly. Only some rows state a clone size, as once, few, many or a class for expanded clones.

v_call: TRBV18
j_call: TRBJ1-2
d_call: TRBD1
clone_size: NA
cdr3_aa: CASSLRDRGGGYTF
cdr3_nt: TGTGCCAGCTCACTCCGGGACAGGGGTGGAGGCTACACCTTC

v_call: TRBV10-3
j_call: TRBJ2-7
d_call: TRBD1
clone_size: NA
cdr3_aa: CAIRPGTGGKEQYF
cdr3_nt: TGTGCCATCAGACCGGGGACAGGGGGCAAGGAGCAGTACTTC

v_call: TRBV29-1
j_call: TRBJ1-5
d_call: NA
clone_size: NA
cdr3_aa: CSVEVGGDQPQHF
cdr3_nt: TGCAGCGTTGAAGTTGGGGGAGATCAGCCCCAGCATTTT

v_call: TRBV18
j_call: TRBJ2-1
d_call: NA
clone_size: NA
cdr3_aa: CASSFGGYNEQFF
cdr3_nt: TGTGCCAGCTCATTCGGGGGTTACAATGAGCAGTTCTTC

v_call: TRBV15
j_call: TRBJ1-6
d_call: NA
clone_size: NA
cdr3_aa: CATKNPRAPGTPLHF
cdr3_nt: TGTGCCACTAAGAACCCCCGAGCCCCAGGGACACCCCTCCACTTT

v_call: TRBV15
j_call: TRBJ1-5
d_call: TRBD1
clone_size: once
cdr3_aa: CATSRGTGEAQPQHF
cdr3_nt: TGTGCCACCAGCAGGGGGACAGGGGAGGCGCAGCCCCAGCATTTT

v_call: TRBV5-1
j_call: TRBJ1-1
d_call: NA
clone_size: few
cdr3_aa: CASSLTDFGAEAFF
cdr3_nt: TGCGCCAGCAGTCTTACCGACTTCGGCGCTGAAGCTTTCTTT

v_call: TRBV5-1
j_call: TRBJ1-1
d_call: NA
clone_size: NA
cdr3_aa: CASTPTGFTEAFF
cdr3_nt: TGCGCCAGCACACCCACAGGGTTCACTGAAGCTTTCTTT

v_call: TRBV19
j_call: TRBJ1-1
d_call: NA
clone_size: NA
cdr3_aa: CASRRRGADEAFF
cdr3_nt: TGTGCCAGTAGACGACGGGGGGCCGATGAAGCTTTCTTT

v_call: TRBV6-4
j_call: TRBJ2-7
d_call: TRBD2
clone_size: NA
cdr3_aa: CASSDQRGYEQYF
cdr3_nt: TGTGCCAGCAGTGACCAGCGGGGGTACGAGCAGTACTTC

v_call: TRBV7-8
j_call: TRBJ2-1
d_call: TRBD2
clone_size: NA
cdr3_aa: CASSLLAGAYNEQFF
cdr3_nt: TGTGCCAGCAGCTTACTAGCGGGGGCTTACAATGAGCAGTTCTTC

v_call: TRBV11-2
j_call: TRBJ2-7
d_call: NA
clone_size: NA
cdr3_aa: CASSWGTYEQYF
cdr3_nt: TGTGCCAGCAGCTGGGGGACCTACGAGCAGTACTTC

v_call: TRBV7-9
j_call: TRBJ2-1
d_call: NA
clone_size: NA
cdr3_aa: CASSSGWGNEQFF
cdr3_nt: TGTGCCAGCAGCTCCGGATGGGGCAATGAGCAGTTCTTC

v_call: TRBV11-1
j_call: TRBJ2-7
d_call: NA
clone_size: NA
cdr3_aa: CASSLGQRVYEQYF
cdr3_nt: TGTGCCAGCAGCTTAGGGCAGCGGGTCTACGAGCAGTACTTC

v_call: TRBV7-9
j_call: TRBJ2-7
d_call: TRBD1
clone_size: NA
cdr3_aa: CASSLGQLSVEQYF
cdr3_nt: TGTGCCAGCAGCTTGGGACAGTTAAGCGTCGAGCAGTACTTC

v_call: TRBV6-5
j_call: TRBJ1-3
d_call: TRBD1
clone_size: NA
cdr3_aa: CASSLTGTGGNTIYF
cdr3_nt: TGTGCCAGCAGTTTGACCGGGACAGGGGGAAACACCATATATTTT

v_call: TRBV18
j_call: TRBJ2-6
d_call: NA
clone_size: once
cdr3_aa: CASSPGGGANVLTF
cdr3_nt: TGTGCCAGCTCACCAGGGGGCGGGGCCAACGTCCTGACTTTC

v_call: TRBV7-9
j_call: TRBJ1-2
d_call: NA
clone_size: NA
cdr3_aa: CASRPTENYGYTF
cdr3_nt: TGTGCCAGCAGGCCCACAGAAAACTATGGCTACACCTTC

v_call: TRBV4-1
j_call: TRBJ1-4
d_call: TRBD1
clone_size: NA
cdr3_aa: CASSQDSTGDEKLFF
cdr3_nt: TGCGCCAGCAGCCAAGATTCAACAGGGGATGAAAAACTGTTTTTT

v_call: TRBV30
j_call: TRBJ2-5
d_call: NA
clone_size: NA
cdr3_aa: CAWSRGVQETQYF
cdr3_nt: TGTGCCTGGAGTAGGGGGGTTCAAGAGACCCAGTACTTC

v_call: TRBV30
j_call: TRBJ1-1
d_call: NA
clone_size: few
cdr3_aa: CAWSVRGFGSDTEAFF
cdr3_nt: TGTGCCTGGAGTGTCCGGGGCTTTGGTTCAGACACTGAAGCTTTCTTT

v_call: TRBV7-7
j_call: TRBJ2-5
d_call: NA
clone_size: NA
cdr3_aa: CASSLTDKQVLETQYF
cdr3_nt: TGTGCTAGCAGCTTAACGGACAAGCAAGTTCTAGAGACCCAGTACTTC

v_call: TRBV7-8
j_call: TRBJ2-7
d_call: TRBD1
clone_size: NA
cdr3_aa: CASSYSTGTGLYEQYF
cdr3_nt: TGTGCCAGCAGCTACTCCACCGGGACAGGCCTCTACGAGCAGTACTTC

v_call: TRBV27
j_call: TRBJ1-6
d_call: TRBD1
clone_size: NA
cdr3_aa: CASSTSTGQRYNSPLHF
cdr3_nt: TGTGCCAGCAGTACCTCAACGGGACAGCGCTATAATTCACCCCTCCACTTT

v_call: TRBV23-1
j_call: TRBJ1-3
d_call: NA
clone_size: NA
cdr3_aa: CASSQSNSSSGNTIYF
cdr3_nt: TGCGCCAGCAGTCAATCCAACAGTAGCTCTGGAAACACCATATATTTT

v_call: TRBV29-1
j_call: TRBJ2-5
d_call: NA
clone_size: NA
cdr3_aa: CSASLETQYF
cdr3_nt: TGCAGCGCCTCCTTAGAGACCCAGTACTTC

v_call: TRBV6-5
j_call: TRBJ1-2
d_call: TRBD1
clone_size: NA
cdr3_aa: CASSRDRGYRGYTF
cdr3_nt: TGTGCCAGCAGCCGGGACAGGGGGTATAGGGGCTACACCTTC